The rows below give T cell receptor beta chains drawn from one sample of a study of OX40 agonist ivuxolimab in advanced cancers. The method was immunoSEQ multiplex PCR; TCRdb's version includes in-frame clones alone and lacks a portion of them. The table lists 30,000 to 40,000 clones, around four fifths of them singletons. The sample here was CD4+ or CD8+ T cells sorted from blood, taken in a trial of the OX40 agonist ivuxolimab. The receptors stem from an adult with an advanced solid tumor such as melanoma, head and neck, liver or kidney cancer. The CDR3 runs from the conserved cysteine through the conserved F or W.

V	length	CDR3
TRBV28	15	CASSSGGGRNYGYTF
TRBV5-1	13	CASSGKQNYGYTF
TRBV7-3	16	CASSLGRGNSNQPQHF
TRBV6-7	17	CASSSGGWDRGGNEQFF
TRBV28	18	CATKTGTSGLAPYNEQFF
TRBV7-5	14	CASSSRGVDYGYTF
TRBV5-4	13	CASSVGRTGELFF
TRBV19	14	CASSQGQNSYEQYF
TRBV30	15	CAWSETSGADEKLFF
TRBV2	17	CASSEPLLDDPTDTQYF
TRBV28	17	CASSSPGTGMNNQPQHF
TRBV19	11	CASERVNEQFF
TRBV2	15	CASSARQGLFYGYTF
TRBV5-1	15	CASSLASGRGNEQFF
TRBV5-1	14	CASSLEGLGETQYF